This T cell receptor beta chain was recorded in a study of identical twins. Findings of the study overall: A partial confounding effect on zero-insertion analyses could come from invariant MAIT and iNKT cells. Out-of-frame alpha sequences common to twins exhibited a surplus of low generation probability.

All of the donors were Caucasians in good health. Germline lookup yields CDR1 WSHSY and CDR2 SAAADI. V gave up 3 bases and J gave up 0 bases; unmatched junction bases: 10. The CDR3 runs 20 residues. cDNA molecules carried unique molecular identifiers, and template switching added a universal primer site. One entry per CDR3 protein, called by TCRdb with MiXCR from the 5' RACE reads. Of roughly 570,000 distinct CDR3 sequences in the sample, around 9.6% were seen once. This clonotype was recorded many times. Antigen specificity is unknown. These same records also appear under a second study, on yellow fever vaccine responses in identical twins.

This sequence was found in a woman between 18 and 29 years old in good health. This chain uses TRBV10-2 with TRBJ2-6; the match to TRBD1 covers 11 bases. Specimen: PBMCs. The CDR3 sequence is CASSDDGTGGVPSGANVLTF. The CDR3, as DNA: TGCGCCAGCAGTGATGATGGGACAGGGGGGGTCCCCTCTGGGGCCAACGTCCTGACTTTC.